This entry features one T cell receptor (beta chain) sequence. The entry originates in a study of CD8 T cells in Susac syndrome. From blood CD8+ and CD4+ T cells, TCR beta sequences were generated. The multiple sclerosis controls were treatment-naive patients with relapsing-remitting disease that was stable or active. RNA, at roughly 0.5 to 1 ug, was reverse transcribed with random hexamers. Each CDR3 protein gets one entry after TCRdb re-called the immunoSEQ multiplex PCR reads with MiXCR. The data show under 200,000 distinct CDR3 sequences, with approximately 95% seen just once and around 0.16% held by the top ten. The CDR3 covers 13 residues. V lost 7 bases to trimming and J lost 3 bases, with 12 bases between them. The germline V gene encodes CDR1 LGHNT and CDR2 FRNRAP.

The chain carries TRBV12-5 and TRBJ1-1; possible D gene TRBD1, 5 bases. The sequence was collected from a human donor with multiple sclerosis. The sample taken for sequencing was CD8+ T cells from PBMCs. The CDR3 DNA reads TGTGCTAGTGTCCTAAAGGGGTACACTGAAGCTTTCTTT. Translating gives CASVLKGYTEAFF.